This T cell receptor (beta chain) was obtained from a study of blood T cell repertoires in COVID-19. The overall study: Some COVID-19 samples were acute and others convalescent; all came from the United States, Italy and Spain. The analysed material was cDNA or gDNA that came from T cells, B-cell-depleted T cells, or PBMCs.

In the authors' methods: Reference gene primer amplification in the assay estimated nucleated cell counts. The data were produced by immunoSEQ multiplex PCR, yet TCRdb's version contains in-frame clones alone and is incomplete. Clone size and V and J calls were adopted from that table, with D and trimming inferred from the DNA. The table lists about 120,000 clones, around 89% of them singletons. Germline CDR1 GTSNPN, CDR2 SVGIG (reference sequence). CDR3 length equals 11 residues. Trimming cost V 5 bases and J 4 bases, with 8 bases left between them. Material for sequencing was peripheral blood. The origin of this receptor is a human donor with acute or convalescent COVID-19. The donor label of this sample is uncertain. The chain links TRBV30 to TRBJ1-2; TRBD1 is a possible D gene (5 bases). The CDR3 sequence: CAWYRPYGYTF. The CDR3 nucleotides read TGTGCCTGGTACAGGCCCTATGGCTACACCTTC.